Listed below are T cell receptor beta chains from one sample, sequenced in a study of cytomegalovirus exposure and HLA in healthy donors. Sequenced by immunoSEQ multiplex PCR; TCRdb stores in-frame clones only, minus some. The data show 210,000 or so clones, just over 85% seen once. Material for sequencing was PBMCs. These receptors originate from a woman between 18 and 29 years old in good health and CMV-seronegative. CDR3s include the opening cysteine and the closing phenylalanine or tryptophan. A D gene is named only where the DNA matches it firmly. A row's size may be missing; if present it is once, few, many or a size class.

>.|TRBV18|.|TRBJ1-1
CASSPWKEPPEAFF
TGTGCCAGCTCACCATGGAAGGAGCCCCCTGAAGCTTTCTTT
>.|TRBV5-4|TRBD1|TRBJ2-5
CASSSTGTGYQETQYF
TGTGCCAGCAGCTCGACCGGGACAGGGTACCAAGAGACCCAGTACTTC
>.|TRBV18|.|TRBJ2-2
CASTHPGTGELFF
TGTGCCAGCACGCACCCAGGCACCGGGGAGCTGTTTTTT
>.|TRBV4-1|.|TRBJ2-1
CASSQDPAGNNEQFF
TGCGCCAGCAGCCAAGATCCCGCAGGGAACAATGAGCAGTTCTTC
>.|TRBV28|.|TRBJ2-3
CASTEGVGLTDTQYF
TGTGCCAGCACCGAGGGGGTTGGTTTGACAGATACGCAGTATTTT
>.|TRBV14|.|TRBJ2-7
CASSPGNYEQYF
TGTGCCAGCAGCCCCGGGAATTACGAGCAGTACTTC
>.|TRBV5-1|TRBD1|TRBJ2-7
CASSAGQGAYEQYF
TGCGCCAGCAGCGCAGGACAGGGGGCCTACGAGCAGTACTTC
>.|TRBV10-3|TRBD2|TRBJ2-1
CAMTSEYYNEQFF
TGTGCCATGACTAGCGAGTACTACAATGAGCAGTTCTTC
>.|TRBV18|TRBD2|TRBJ2-7
CASSPTGLPSYEQYF
TGTGCCAGCTCACCAACGGGACTACCCTCCTACGAGCAGTACTTC
>.|TRBV27|TRBD1|TRBJ1-2
CASTPPDRGGYHYGYTF
TGTGCCAGCACCCCGCCCGACAGGGGAGGATATCACTATGGCTACACCTTC
>.|TRBV14|TRBD1|TRBJ2-2
CASSWTGMDTGELFF
TGTGCCAGCAGCTGGACAGGGATGGACACCGGGGAGCTGTTTTTT
>.|TRBV29-1|.|TRBJ1-1
CSVVGGGSSTEAFF
TGCAGCGTTGTGGGGGGGGGAAGTAGCACTGAAGCTTTCTTT
>.|TRBV2|.|TRBJ2-5
CASSPIPGETQYF
TGTGCCAGCAGCCCTATCCCCGGGGAGACCCAGTACTTC
>.|TRBV5-1|TRBD1|TRBJ1-3
CASSFGGQGTGNTIYF
TGCGCCAGCAGCTTTGGCGGACAGGGTACTGGAAACACCATATATTTT
>.|TRBV27|.|TRBJ2-3
CASSLRQTTFTDTQYF
TGTGCCAGCAGTTTGCGGCAGACCACCTTCACAGATACGCAGTATTTT
>.|TRBV19|.|TRBJ2-7
CASSIGAGSYEQYF
TGTGCCAGTAGTATAGGGGCGGGCTCCTACGAGCAGTACTTC
>.|TRBV4-1|TRBD2|TRBJ2-1
CASSQVAGGYNEQFF
TGCGCCAGCAGCCAAGTAGCGGGAGGGTACAATGAGCAGTTCTTC
>.|TRBV4-1|TRBD2|TRBJ2-1
CASSHLRVRGGSQKFF
TGCGCCAGCAGCCATCTCAGGGTACGGGGCGGGAGTCAGAAGTTCTTC
>.|TRBV4-2|.|TRBJ2-2
CASSQGVGGLTGELFF
TGTGCCAGCAGCCAAGGGGTCGGGGGACTCACCGGGGAGCTGTTTTTT
>.|TRBV5-4|TRBD1|TRBJ2-7
CASSRPDRGYEQYF
TGTGCCAGCAGCCGCCCGGACAGGGGCTACGAGCAGTACTTC
>.|TRBV28|TRBD1|TRBJ1-2
CAIGQGSNGYTF
TGTGCCATCGGACAGGGGTCGAACGGCTACACCTTC
>.|TRBV29-1|TRBD2|TRBJ2-1
CSVEPSGSRYNEQFF
TGCAGCGTTGAACCTAGCGGGAGTAGATACAATGAGCAGTTCTTC
>.|TRBV7-9|.|TRBJ2-2
CASSSPREGTGELFF
TGTGCCAGCAGCTCGCCCCGGGAAGGTACCGGGGAGCTGTTTTTT
>.|TRBV7-2|TRBD2|TRBJ2-7
CASRIQLAGDYEQYF
TGTGCCAGCAGAATACAACTAGCGGGAGACTACGAGCAGTACTTC
>.|TRBV28|TRBD1|TRBJ2-6
CASRPGTGNPGANVLTF
TGTGCCAGCAGGCCCGGGACAGGGAATCCTGGGGCCAACGTCCTGACTTTC
>.|TRBV21-1|.|TRBJ2-7
CASSKRQGSHYEQYF
TGTGCCAGCAGCAAAAGGCAGGGGAGTCACTACGAGCAGTACTTC
>.|TRBV6-1|.|TRBJ1-1
CASSWGQNTEAFF
TGTGCCAGCTCGTGGGGACAGAACACTGAAGCTTTCTTT
>.|TRBV7-6|.|TRBJ1-1
CASSLGGRTMTEAFF
TGTGCCAGCAGCTTAGGGGGTCGGACAATGACTGAAGCTTTCTTT
>.|TRBV4-3|.|TRBJ1-5
CASSQVFSAGNQPQHF
TGCGCCAGCAGCCAAGTTTTTTCGGCGGGAAATCAGCCCCAGCATTTT
>.|TRBV9|.|TRBJ1-2
CASSVGGSHGYTF
TGTGCCAGCAGCGTAGGAGGAAGCCATGGCTACACCTTC
>.|TRBV5-4|.|TRBJ2-3
CASSGGRNTDTQYF
TGTGCCAGCTCGGGCGGGCGTAACACAGATACGCAGTATTTT
>.|TRBV27|TRBD1|TRBJ2-6
CASSSLGTGGIWANVLTF
TGTGCCAGCAGTTCGCTCGGGACAGGGGGCATCTGGGCCAACGTCCTGACTTTC
>.|TRBV5-1|.|TRBJ1-5
CASSFRSEPQHF
TGCGCCAGCAGCTTCCGGTCGGAGCCCCAGCATTTT
>.|TRBV2|.|TRBJ2-7
CASQETESYEQYF
TGTGCCAGCCAAGAGACAGAATCCTACGAGCAGTACTTC
>.|TRBV28|.|TRBJ2-7
CAGKGAGVSDEQYF
TGTGCCGGAAAAGGGGCAGGGGTATCTGACGAGCAGTACTTC
>.|TRBV19|.|TRBJ1-2
CASSRGGDGYTF
TGTGCCAGTAGTCGGGGCGGGGATGGCTACACCTTC
>.|TRBV5-6|.|TRBJ2-3
CASSLDFFTDTQYF
TGTGCCAGCAGCTTAGACTTCTTCACAGATACGCAGTATTTT
>.|TRBV5-1|.|TRBJ2-3
CASRTGHTDTQYF
TGCGCCAGCAGGACAGGTCACACAGATACGCAGTATTTT
>.|TRBV18|.|TRBJ1-3
CASSPQDRGNTIYF
TGTGCCAGCTCACCACAAGATCGGGGAAACACCATATATTTT
>.|TRBV6-5|.|TRBJ1-1
CASSFGSNTEAFF
TGTGCCAGCAGCTTCGGGTCCAACACTGAAGCTTTCTTT
>.|TRBV28|.|TRBJ2-1
CASSPILGTGDNEQFF
TGTGCCAGCAGCCCAATCTTAGGGACTGGCGACAATGAGCAGTTCTTC
>.|TRBV4-3|.|TRBJ1-5
CASSQELGVNQPQHF
TGCGCCAGCAGCCAAGAGTTAGGGGTAAATCAGCCCCAGCATTTT
>.|TRBV5-4|TRBD2|TRBJ2-2
CASNPWTSGNTGELFF
TGTGCCAGCAACCCCTGGACTAGCGGGAACACCGGGGAGCTGTTTTTT
>.|TRBV6-5|.|TRBJ1-2
CASSYSKGPTYGYTF
TGTGCCAGCAGTTACTCGAAGGGGCCTACCTATGGCTACACCTTC
>.|TRBV4-3|TRBD2|TRBJ2-1
CASSRLELAGYNEQFF
TGCGCCAGCAGCCGCCTAGAGCTAGCGGGGTACAATGAGCAGTTCTTC
>once|TRBV19|.|TRBJ1-1
CASSFPRGNTEAFF
TGTGCCAGTAGTTTCCCGCGGGGGAACACTGAAGCTTTCTTT
>.|TRBV18|.|TRBJ2-5
CASSPPGARLQETQYF
TGTGCCAGCTCACCACCGGGGGCGAGACTCCAAGAGACCCAGTACTTC
>.|TRBV6-5|.|TRBJ2-5
CASREPTGTETQYF
TGTGCCAGCAGAGAACCTACAGGGACGGAGACCCAGTACTTC
>.|TRBV10-3|.|TRBJ2-1
CAIERAGSYNEQFF
TGTGCCATCGAGAGGGCGGGCTCCTACAATGAGCAGTTCTTC
>once|TRBV28|.|TRBJ1-2
CASRQTKGIYGYTF
TGTGCCAGCAGGCAAACAAAGGGGATCTATGGCTACACCTTC
>.|TRBV4-1|TRBD1|TRBJ1-4
CASSQDLGAGGEKLFF
TGCGCCAGCAGCCAAGACCTCGGGGCAGGGGGTGAAAAACTGTTTTTT
>.|TRBV29-1|TRBD2|TRBJ2-1
CSVPLAGSVEQFF
TGCAGCGTCCCACTAGCGGGGTCTGTTGAGCAGTTCTTC
>.|TRBV6-1|TRBD1|TRBJ1-2
CATFRDRVTYGYTF
TGTGCTACGTTCCGGGACAGGGTGACCTATGGCTACACCTTC